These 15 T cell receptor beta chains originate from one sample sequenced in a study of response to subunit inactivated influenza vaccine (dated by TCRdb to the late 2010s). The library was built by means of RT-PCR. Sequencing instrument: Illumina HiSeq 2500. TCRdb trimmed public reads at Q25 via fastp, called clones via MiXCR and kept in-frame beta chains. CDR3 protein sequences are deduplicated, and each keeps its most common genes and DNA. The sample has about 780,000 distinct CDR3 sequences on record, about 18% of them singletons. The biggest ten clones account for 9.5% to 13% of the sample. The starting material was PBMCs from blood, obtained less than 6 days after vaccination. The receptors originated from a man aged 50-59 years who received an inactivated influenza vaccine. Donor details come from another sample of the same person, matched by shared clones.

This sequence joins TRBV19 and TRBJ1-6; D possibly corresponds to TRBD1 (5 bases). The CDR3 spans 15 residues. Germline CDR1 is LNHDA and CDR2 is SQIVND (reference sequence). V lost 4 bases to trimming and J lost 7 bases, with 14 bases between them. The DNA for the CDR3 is TGTGCCAGTAGTACGAGGGACGGCCAAAATTCACCCCTCCACTTT. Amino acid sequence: CASSTRDGQNSPLHF. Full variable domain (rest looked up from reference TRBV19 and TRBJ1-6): DGGITQSPKYLFRKEGQNVTLSCEQNLNHDAMYWYRQDPGQGLRLIYYSQIVNDFQKGDIAEGYSVSREKKESFPLTVTSAQKNPTAFYLCASSTRDGQNSPLHFGNGTRLTVT.

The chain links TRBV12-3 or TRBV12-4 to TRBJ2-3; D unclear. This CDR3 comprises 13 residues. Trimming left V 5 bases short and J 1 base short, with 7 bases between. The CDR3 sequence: CASSVYRTDTQYF. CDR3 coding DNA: TGTGCCAGCAGTGTCTACCGCACAGATACGCAGTATTTT.

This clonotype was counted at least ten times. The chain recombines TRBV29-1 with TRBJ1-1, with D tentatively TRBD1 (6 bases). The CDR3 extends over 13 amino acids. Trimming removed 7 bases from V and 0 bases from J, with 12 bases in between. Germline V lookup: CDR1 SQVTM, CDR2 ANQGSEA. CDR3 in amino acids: CSGGQGLNTEAFF. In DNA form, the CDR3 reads TGCAGCGGCGGTCAGGGGCTGAACACTGAAGCTTTCTTT.

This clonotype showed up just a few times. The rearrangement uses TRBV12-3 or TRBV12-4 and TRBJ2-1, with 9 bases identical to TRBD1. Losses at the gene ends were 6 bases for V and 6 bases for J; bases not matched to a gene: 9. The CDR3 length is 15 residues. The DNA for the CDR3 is TGTGCCAGCAGCCCGATGGGGGGACAGGGCAATGAGCAGTTCTTC. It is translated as CASSPMGGQGNEQFF.

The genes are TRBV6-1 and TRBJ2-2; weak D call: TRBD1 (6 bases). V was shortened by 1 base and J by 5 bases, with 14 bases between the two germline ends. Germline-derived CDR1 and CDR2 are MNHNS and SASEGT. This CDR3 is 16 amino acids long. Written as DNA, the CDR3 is TGTGCCAGCAGTGAAGTCGTCAGGGGTGCGACCGGGGAGCTGTTTTTT. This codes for CASSEVVRGATGELFF.

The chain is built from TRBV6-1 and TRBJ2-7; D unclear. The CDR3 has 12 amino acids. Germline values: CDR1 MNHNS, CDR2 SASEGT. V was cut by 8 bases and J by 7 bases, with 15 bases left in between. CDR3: CASRVPLGEQYF. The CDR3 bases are TGTGCCAGCCGGGTCCCACTGGGGGAGCAGTACTTC.

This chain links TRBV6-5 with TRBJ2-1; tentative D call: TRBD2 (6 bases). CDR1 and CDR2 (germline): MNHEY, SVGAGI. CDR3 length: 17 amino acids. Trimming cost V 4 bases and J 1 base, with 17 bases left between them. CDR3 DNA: TGTGCCAGCAGTTCCATCGTAGCGCGGGGATCCTACAATGAGCAGTTCTTC. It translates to CASSSIVARGSYNEQFF.

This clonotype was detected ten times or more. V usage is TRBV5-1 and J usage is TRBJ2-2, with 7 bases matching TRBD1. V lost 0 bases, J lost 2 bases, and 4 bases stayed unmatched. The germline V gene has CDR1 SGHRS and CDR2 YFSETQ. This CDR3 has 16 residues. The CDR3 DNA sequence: TGCGCCAGCAGCTTGGCTGGGACAGCCAACACCGGGGAGCTGTTTTTT. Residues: CASSLAGTANTGELFF.

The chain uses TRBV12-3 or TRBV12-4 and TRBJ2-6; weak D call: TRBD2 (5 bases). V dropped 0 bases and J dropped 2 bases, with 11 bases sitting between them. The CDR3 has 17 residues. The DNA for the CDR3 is TGTGCCAGCAGTTTAGCGCTCGGAGGAACTGGGGCCAACGTCCTGACTTTC. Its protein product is CASSLALGGTGANVLTF.

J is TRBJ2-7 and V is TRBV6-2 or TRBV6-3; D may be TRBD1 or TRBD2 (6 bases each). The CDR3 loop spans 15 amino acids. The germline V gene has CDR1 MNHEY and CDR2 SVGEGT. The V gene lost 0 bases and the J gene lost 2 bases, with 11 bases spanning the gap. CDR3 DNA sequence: TGTGCCAGCAGTTACTCAGGGGGGAGCGCCTACGAGCAGTACTTC. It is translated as CASSYSGGSAYEQYF.

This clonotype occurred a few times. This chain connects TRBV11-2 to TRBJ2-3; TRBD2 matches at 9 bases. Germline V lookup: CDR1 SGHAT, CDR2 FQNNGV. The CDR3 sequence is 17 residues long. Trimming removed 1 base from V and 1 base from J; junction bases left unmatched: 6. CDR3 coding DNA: TGTGCCAGCAGCTTAGTATACTTAGCGGGGGGCACAGATACGCAGTATTTT. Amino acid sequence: CASSLVYLAGGTDTQYF.

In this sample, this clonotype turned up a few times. In DNA form, the CDR3 reads TGTGCCAGCAGTCCTTCCTCTTTCCTCGGCGAGCAGTACTTC. Its translation: CASSPSSFLGEQYF. V gene TRBV21-1 combines with J gene TRBJ2-7. TRBV21-1 is an annotated pseudogene. CDR3 length equals 14 residues.

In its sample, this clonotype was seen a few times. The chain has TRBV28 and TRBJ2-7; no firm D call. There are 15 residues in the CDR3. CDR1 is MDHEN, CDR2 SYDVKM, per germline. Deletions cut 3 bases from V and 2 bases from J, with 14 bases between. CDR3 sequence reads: CASSFLSELTYEQYF. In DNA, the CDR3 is TGTGCCAGCAGTTTTCTATCAGAACTTACCTACGAGCAGTACTTC.

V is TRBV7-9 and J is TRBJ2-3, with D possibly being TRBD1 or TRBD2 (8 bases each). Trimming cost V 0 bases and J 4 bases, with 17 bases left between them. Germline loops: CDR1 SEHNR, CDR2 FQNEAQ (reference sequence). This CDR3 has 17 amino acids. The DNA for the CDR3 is TGTGCCAGCAGCTTAGCCTTCAGGGGGCGGGGGGCAGATACGCAGTATTTT. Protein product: CASSLAFRGRGADTQYF.

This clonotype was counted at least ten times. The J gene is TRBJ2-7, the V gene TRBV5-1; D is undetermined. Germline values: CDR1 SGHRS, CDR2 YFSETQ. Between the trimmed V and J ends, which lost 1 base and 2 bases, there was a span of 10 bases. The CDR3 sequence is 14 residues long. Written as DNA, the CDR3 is TGCGCCAGCAGCTTGTCAGCCTCCACCTACGAGCAGTACTTC. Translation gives CASSLSASTYEQYF.